These T cell receptor beta chains were read from a single sample in a study of blood T cell repertoires in COVID-19. Repertoires were generated with immunoSEQ multiplex PCR, while TCRdb's copy carries only in-frame clones and drops some. The repertoire consists of more than 45,000 clones, with around 84% occurring once and the leading ten covering 2.6%. Source material: peripheral blood. Receptors originate from a woman over 75 with COVID-19, enrolled during active disease. The CDR3 runs from the conserved cysteine through the conserved F or W. Fields, in order: J gene, clone size, V gene, D gene, CDR3 DNA, CDR3 protein. The D gene is left open where the match is weak. The size entry is marked missing in some rows and otherwise reads once, few, many or a size class.

>TRBJ2-1|.|TRBV24-1|TRBD2
TGTGCCACCAGTGACCCTACGGGGGGGGCGAGGTACAATGAGCAGTTCTTC
CATSDPTGGARYNEQFF
>TRBJ1-5|.|TRBV12-5|.
TGTGCTAGTGGTGTTCAATATCAGCCCCAGCATTTT
CASGVQYQPQHF
>TRBJ1-1|.|TRBV27|.
TGTGCCAGCAGTGACGCAGGGCTGAACACTGAAGCTTTCTTT
CASSDAGLNTEAFF
>TRBJ2-2|.|TRBV14|.
TGTGCCAGCAGCCAATCTGCCGGGGAGAGAGATCCCGGGGAGCTGTTTTTT
CASSQSAGERDPGELFF
>TRBJ2-7|.|TRBV7-2|.
TGTGCCAGCAGCTTACGGCCCTCGGGATCCTACGAGCAGTACTTC
CASSLRPSGSYEQYF
>TRBJ2-7|.|TRBV28|.
TGTGCCAGCAGTTTGATCGGGGGGCGAACCTACGAGCAGTACTTC
CASSLIGGRTYEQYF
>TRBJ1-2|.|TRBV19|TRBD1
TGTGCCAGTAGAACAGGGGGCGCCTATGGCTACACCTTC
CASRTGGAYGYTF
>TRBJ1-3|.|TRBV5-1|TRBD1
TGCGCCAGCAGCGGGGGATTGACAGGGAGTGGAAACACCATATATTTT
CASSGGLTGSGNTIYF
>TRBJ1-5|.|TRBV19|.
TGTGCCAGTAGTATTCACAGGGATCAGCCCCAGCATTTT
CASSIHRDQPQHF
>TRBJ2-7|.|TRBV15|.
TGTGCCACCAGCATTCGTCTAGTCGACTACGAGCAGTACTTC
CATSIRLVDYEQYF
>TRBJ2-1|.|TRBV7-2|.
TGTGCCAGCAGCCCTTCTCCCCGGTTCTTC
CASSPSPRFF
>TRBJ2-5|once|TRBV5-1|.
TGCGCCAGCAGCTCACAGGGCTCCCAAGAGACCCAGTACTTC
CASSSQGSQETQYF
>TRBJ1-5|.|TRBV5-6|.
TGTGCCAGCAGCTTTGGAGGGACTCAGCCCCAGCATTTT
CASSFGGTQPQHF
>TRBJ2-4|.|TRBV29-1|.
TGCAGCGTTGCGGGGACCGGGGGAAACATTCAGTACTTC
CSVAGTGGNIQYF
>TRBJ1-1|.|TRBV6-6|.
TGTGCCAGTACTTCCGGGGGGGGCGCCGACACTGAAGCTTTCTTT
CASTSGGGADTEAFF
>TRBJ1-2|.|TRBV7-9|.
TGTGCCAGCAGCACCGAGACAGGTGGGCACTATGGCTACACCTTC
CASSTETGGHYGYTF
>TRBJ1-1|.|TRBV18|.
TGTGCCAGCTCATTACAGAACACTGAAGCTTTCTTT
CASSLQNTEAFF
>TRBJ1-2|.|TRBV7-9|.
TGTGCCAGCAGCTTAGCAGGGGGGGGCTATGGCTACACCTTC
CASSLAGGGYGYTF
>TRBJ2-1|.|TRBV5-6|TRBD2
TGTGCCAGCAGCTTTTCCCTTGGAGGAGTCGGGGGGGCTAGCGATGAGCAGTTCTTC
CASSFSLGGVGGASDEQFF
>TRBJ1-1|.|TRBV27|TRBD1
TGTGCCAGCAGACGGGACAGGGGGTACACTGAAGCTTTCTTT
CASRRDRGYTEAFF
>TRBJ2-6|.|TRBV24-1|.
TGTGCCACCAGTGATTGGGACAAATCTGGGGCCAACGTCCTGACTTTC
CATSDWDKSGANVLTF
>TRBJ2-1|.|TRBV6-6|.
TGTGCCAGCAGTCTCCAGGGCAGCCCTAACAATGAGCAGTTCTTC
CASSLQGSPNNEQFF
>TRBJ2-7|.|TRBV5-4|.
TGTGCCAGCAGCTTGGTGGGCAGCTCCTACGAGCAGTACTTC
CASSLVGSSYEQYF
>TRBJ2-7|few|TRBV30|.
TGTGCCTGGAGCCCCGCCTACGAGCAGTACTTC
CAWSPAYEQYF
>TRBJ2-1|.|TRBV3-1/TRBV3-2|.
TGTGCCAGCAGCCAAGAGTCAGGGGGGTCCCACAATGAGCAGTTCTTC
CASSQESGGSHNEQFF
>TRBJ1-6|few|TRBV2|.
TGTGCCAGCAGTGTTACAAGACAGCCTAATTCACCCCTCCACTTT
CASSVTRQPNSPLHF
>TRBJ2-5|.|TRBV6-1|TRBD2
TGTGCCAGCAGTTCCCCCGGGGAGGGCCAAGCGACCCAGTACTTC
CASSSPGEGQATQYF
>TRBJ1-1|.|TRBV11-2|.
TGTGCCAGCAAGGGGCAGATAACCCCGTTGAACACTGAAGCTTTCTTT
CASKGQITPLNTEAFF
>TRBJ1-6|few|TRBV28|TRBD1
TGTGCCAGCAGTGATCCACAGGGGCATTCACCCCTCCACTTT
CASSDPQGHSPLHF
>TRBJ1-3|.|TRBV27|TRBD1
TGTGCCAGCAGTTTTACAGGGGCTGGAAACACCATATATTTT
CASSFTGAGNTIYF
>TRBJ1-1|.|TRBV28|TRBD1
TGTGCCAGCAGTGACAGGGGGCCAATATTT
CASSDRGPIF
>TRBJ2-7|few|TRBV6-5|.
TGTGCCAGCAAGAAGAGCTCCTACGAGCAGTACTTC
CASKKSSYEQYF
>TRBJ1-2|.|TRBV9|.
TGTGCCAGCATGGGCCGCTCTACTCGGGGCTACACCTTC
CASMGRSTRGYTF
>TRBJ2-1|once|TRBV10-1|TRBD2
TGCGCCAGCAGTCTCCCGGGGGGTTCCTACAATGAGCAGTTCTTC
CASSLPGGSYNEQFF
>TRBJ1-1|.|TRBV28|.
TGTGCCAGCACCCAGGCAGGGTGGGCTGAAGCTTTCTTT
CASTQAGWAEAFF
>TRBJ2-3|.|TRBV28|TRBD2
TGTGCCAGCAGAAGAGGTAGCGGGAGACGGGATACGCAGTATTTT
CASRRGSGRRDTQYF
>TRBJ2-1|.|TRBV3-1/TRBV3-2|TRBD2
TGTGCCAGCAGCCGGAGGGTTAGCGGGAGCGCTTACAATGAGCAGTTCTTC
CASSRRVSGSAYNEQFF
>TRBJ2-3|few|TRBV7-9|TRBD1
TGTGCCAGCAGCTTCTACAGGGGGCGTGACGATACGCAGTATTTT
CASSFYRGRDDTQYF
>TRBJ2-7|.|TRBV28|TRBD2
TGTGCCAGCAGTGCCGGGACTAGCGGGATTTTACGCTACGAGCAGTACTTC
CASSAGTSGILRYEQYF
>TRBJ2-2|.|TRBV9|.
TGTGCCAGCAGCGTAGGATTGGCGGGGGCTGGCACCGGGGAGCTGTTTTTT
CASSVGLAGAGTGELFF
>TRBJ1-2|.|TRBV5-1|TRBD1
TGCGCCAGCAGCTTGACAGGGGGGGCGAATGGCTACACCTTC
CASSLTGGANGYTF